This T cell receptor beta chain was documented in a study of beta chain features in type 1 diabetes. Study details: Sorted cells numbering 107,917,701 were examined across all samples.

Germline V gives CDR1 SGDLS, CDR2 YYNGEE. This CDR3 has 15 residues. For this clone: Its target is unknown.

Every bit of the isolated RNA underwent reverse transcription, so sequencing read expressed TCRB transcripts. Generated by immunoSEQ multiplex PCR, the TCRdb table keeps only in-frame clones and is missing some. Here the sample spans 550,000 to 850,000 clones, 13% being singletons. Whole-study findings and limits: Insertion counts at VDJ junctions were lower in type 1 diabetes patients, who also showed more deletions there. Shortening that was moderate but significant affected the TCRB CDR3s of Type 1 diabetes patients in all four CD4+ subsets. High-TCR-expressing cells could be over-represented by cDNA sequencing.

This rearrangement joins TRBV9 to TRBJ2-5, with D perhaps TRBD2 (5 bases). The tail of the sequence fits TRBJ2-7 better, so the J call may be wrong. The sample taken for sequencing was naive CD4+ T cells from blood. The TCR was taken from a man between 18 and 29 years old with type 1 diabetes. The CDR3 protein is CASSVELGGPYEQYF. Written as DNA, the CDR3 is TGTGCCAGCAGCGTAGAGCTAGGAGGCCCCTACGAGCAGTACTTC.